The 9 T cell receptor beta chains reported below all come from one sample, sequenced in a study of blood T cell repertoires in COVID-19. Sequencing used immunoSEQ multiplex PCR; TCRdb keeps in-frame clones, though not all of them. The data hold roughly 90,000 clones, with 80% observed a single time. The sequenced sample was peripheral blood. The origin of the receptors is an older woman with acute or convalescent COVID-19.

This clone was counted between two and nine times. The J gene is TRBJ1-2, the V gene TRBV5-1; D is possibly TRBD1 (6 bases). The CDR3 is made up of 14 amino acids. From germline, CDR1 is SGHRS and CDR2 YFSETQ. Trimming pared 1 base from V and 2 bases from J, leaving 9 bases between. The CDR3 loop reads CASSLFQGNYGYTF. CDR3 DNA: TGCGCCAGCAGCTTGTTTCAGGGGAACTATGGCTACACCTTC.

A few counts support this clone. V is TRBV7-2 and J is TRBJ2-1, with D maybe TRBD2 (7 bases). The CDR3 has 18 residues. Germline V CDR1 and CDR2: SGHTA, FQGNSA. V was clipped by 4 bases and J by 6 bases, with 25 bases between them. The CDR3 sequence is CASSSFSGGIGKSNEQFF. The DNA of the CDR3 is TGTGCCAGCAGCTCCTTTTCGGGGGGCATAGGAAAATCCAATGAGCAGTTCTTC.

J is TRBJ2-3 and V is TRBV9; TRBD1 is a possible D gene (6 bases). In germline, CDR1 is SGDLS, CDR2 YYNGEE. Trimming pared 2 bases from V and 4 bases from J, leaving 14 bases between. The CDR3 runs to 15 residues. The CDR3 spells CASSVQGLNADTQYF. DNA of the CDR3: TGTGCCAGCAGCGTCCAGGGGCTCAACGCAGATACGCAGTATTTT.

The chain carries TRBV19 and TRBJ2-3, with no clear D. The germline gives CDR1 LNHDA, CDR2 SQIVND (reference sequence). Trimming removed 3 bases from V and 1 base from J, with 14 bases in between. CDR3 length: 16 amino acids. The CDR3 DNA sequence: TGTGCCAGTAGTATTTCGAGCAGGAAAGGCACAGATACGCAGTATTTT. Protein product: CASSISSRKGTDTQYF.

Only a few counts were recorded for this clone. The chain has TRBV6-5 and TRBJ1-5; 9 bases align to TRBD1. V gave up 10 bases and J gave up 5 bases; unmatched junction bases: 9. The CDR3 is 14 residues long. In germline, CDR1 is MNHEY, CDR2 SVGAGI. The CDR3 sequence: CAIRGGQGHQPQHF. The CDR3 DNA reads TGTGCCATTAGGGGGGGACAGGGCCATCAGCCCCAGCATTTT.

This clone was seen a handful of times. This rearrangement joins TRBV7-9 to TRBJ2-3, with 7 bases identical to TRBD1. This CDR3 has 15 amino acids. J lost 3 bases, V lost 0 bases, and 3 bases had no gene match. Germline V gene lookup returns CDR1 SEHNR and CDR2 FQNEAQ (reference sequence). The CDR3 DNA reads TGTGCCAGCAGCTTAGCCACAGGGGCGACAGATACGCAGTATTTT. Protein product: CASSLATGATDTQYF.

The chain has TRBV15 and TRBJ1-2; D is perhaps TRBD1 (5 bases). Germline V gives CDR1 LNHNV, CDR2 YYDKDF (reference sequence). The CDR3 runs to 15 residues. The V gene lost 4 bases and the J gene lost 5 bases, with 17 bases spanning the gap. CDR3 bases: TGTGCCACCAGCATACAATGGGGCGGGAAATATGGCTACACCTTC. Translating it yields CATSIQWGGKYGYTF.

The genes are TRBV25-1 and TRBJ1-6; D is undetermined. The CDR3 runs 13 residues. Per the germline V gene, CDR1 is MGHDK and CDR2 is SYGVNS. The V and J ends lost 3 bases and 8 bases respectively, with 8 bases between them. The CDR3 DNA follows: TGTGCCAGCAGTGATTTGGGCCATTCACCCCTCCACTTT. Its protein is CASSDLGHSPLHF.

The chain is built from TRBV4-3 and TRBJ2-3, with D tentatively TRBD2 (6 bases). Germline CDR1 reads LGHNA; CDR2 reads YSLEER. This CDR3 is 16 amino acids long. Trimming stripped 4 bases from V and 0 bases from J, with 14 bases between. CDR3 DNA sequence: TGCGCCAGCAGCCGATCCCCTGGAGGGAGCACAGATACGCAGTATTTT. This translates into CASSRSPGGSTDTQYF.